This T cell receptor beta chain was identified during a study of shared clonotypes between healthy human individuals. This CDR3 region has 13 residues. The V gene's germline CDR1 is SGHAT and CDR2 FQNNGV. Trimming pared 2 bases from V and 4 bases from J, leaving 7 bases between. Study-level results: Between four donors, naive CD4 clonotypes were shared at a level of around 5.2%.

With respect to this clone: The antigen remains unidentified.

Method: immunoSEQ multiplex PCR; TCRdb's copy keeps in-frame clones and lacks some. The sample lists 600,000 to 750,000 clones, roughly 87% seen once, with 30% to 40% in the top ten. The V and J genes are TRBV11-2 and TRBJ2-3; D is uncertain. The sequence was collected from a man between 18 and 35 years old in good health. Some clones in this sample may be carry-over from other donors' samples. The sample comprised memory CD8+ T cells from PBMCs. This sample's subset: CD45RO+ cells pooled with CCR7-negative TemRA cells. The CDR3 here is CASSLLGPDTQYF. In nucleotides, the CDR3 is TGTGCCAGCAGCTTACTAGGTCCAGATACGCAGTATTTT.